This TCR beta chain was recovered during a study of CD8+CD57+ T cells in acquired aplastic anemia. Study overall: Average DNA yield from sorted CD4+ and CD8+ cells was about 3 ug. Findings and limits, study-wide: Patients had around 28 CD8+ CDR3 sequences in common with controls (the shared set).

Germline values: CDR1 DFQATT, CDR2 SNEGSKA (reference sequence). CDR3 length: 18 amino acids. Trimming took off 0 bases at V and 7 bases at J, with 22 bases between the two ends. The sample holds many counts of this clonotype. What it recognizes is unknown. Using genomic DNA as the template, TCR beta VDJ and CDR3 profiling was carried out. TCRdb reanalysed the reads using MiXCR and keeps one entry per CDR3 protein. The sample carries fewer than 250,000 distinct CDR3 sequences, approximately 52% recorded once. The chain uses TRBV20-1 and TRBJ1-6; no clear D gene. Sequencing used sorted CD4+, CD8+, or CD8+CD57+ T cells (not recorded which) from PBMCs. This clonotype was sampled from a human donor in good health, serving as a control. CDR3 loop: CSARDLDSRNRPNSPLHF. The CDR3 DNA is TGCAGTGCTAGAGATCTTGATTCTAGGAACAGACCCAATTCACCCCTCCACTTT.